This TCR beta chain was found in a study of shared clonotypes between healthy human individuals. The V end lost 8 bases, the J end lost 9 bases, and 14 bases lay between the germline ends. The CDR3 is made up of 12 amino acids. CDR1 and CDR2 (germline): WNHNN, SYGVQD (reference sequence). Assay used: immunoSEQ multiplex PCR; TCRdb lists only in-frame clones, some missing. The data show 850,000 to 1,200,000 clones, with around 74% seen just once and roughly 1.4% held by the top ten. The rearrangement joins TRBV10-1 to TRBJ2-1; maybe TRBD1 (6 bases). Material: memory CD4+ T cells sorted from blood. The subset: CD45RA-negative fraction. This sequence originates from a man between 18 and 29 years old in good health. CDR3 nucleotide sequence: TGCGCCAGCTCCGGACAGAATAGTGAGCAGTTCTTC. The encoded protein is CASSGQNSEQFF.